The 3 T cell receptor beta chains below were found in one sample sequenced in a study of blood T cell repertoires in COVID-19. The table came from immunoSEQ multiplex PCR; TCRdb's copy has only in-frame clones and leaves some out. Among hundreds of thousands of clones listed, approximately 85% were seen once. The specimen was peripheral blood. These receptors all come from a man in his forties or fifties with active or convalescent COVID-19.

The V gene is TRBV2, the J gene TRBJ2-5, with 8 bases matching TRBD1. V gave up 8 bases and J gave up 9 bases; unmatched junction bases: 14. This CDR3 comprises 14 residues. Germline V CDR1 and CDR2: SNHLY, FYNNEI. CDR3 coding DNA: TGTGCCAGCCTCGAGGGGACAGGAGTAGTGGCCCAGTACTTC. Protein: CASLEGTGVVAQYF.

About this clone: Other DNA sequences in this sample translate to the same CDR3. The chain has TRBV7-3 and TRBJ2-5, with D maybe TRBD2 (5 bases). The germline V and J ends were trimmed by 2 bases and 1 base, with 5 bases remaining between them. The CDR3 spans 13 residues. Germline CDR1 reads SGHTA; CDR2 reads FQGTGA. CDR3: CASSLLAQETQYF. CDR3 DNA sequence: TGTGCCAGCAGCTTACTAGCCCAAGAGACCCAGTACTTC.

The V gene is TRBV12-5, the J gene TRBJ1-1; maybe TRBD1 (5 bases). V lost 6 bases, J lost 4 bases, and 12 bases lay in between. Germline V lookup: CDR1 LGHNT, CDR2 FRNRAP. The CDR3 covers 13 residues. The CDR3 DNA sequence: TGTGCTAGTGGCCCAGGGTCTATCACTGAAGCTTTCTTT. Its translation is CASGPGSITEAFF.